These 24 T cell receptor beta chains share one sample of origin, sequenced in a study of Graves' ophthalmopathy and Graves' hyperthyroidism. RNA transcripts were the source from which TCR beta CDR3 regions were amplified. Second-round multiplex PCR followed a first-round RT-PCR using HTBI primers. TCRdb fed the multiplex PCR reads into MiXCR, producing one record per CDR3 protein. The repertoire holds about 590,000 distinct CDR3 sequences, with 39% as singletons. Sequencing input: peripheral blood or thyroid tissue (not recorded which). Receptor source: an adult man with Graves' hyperthyroidism.

There are a few counts of this clonotype. The J gene is TRBJ2-1, the V gene TRBV29-1; 13 bases agree with TRBD2. CDR1 and CDR2 from the germline V gene are SQVTM and ANQGSEA. The CDR3 length is 16 residues. The V and J ends lost 1 base and 0 bases, in that order; junction bases with no gene match: 0. The CDR3 DNA reads TGCAGCGTTGAAGGGACTAGCGGGAGCTCCTACAATGAGCAGTTCTTC. Its translation is CSVEGTSGSSYNEQFF.

This clonotype has ten or more counts. This chain links TRBV7-9 with TRBJ1-1; D not resolved. The CDR3 has 16 residues. Germline V gene sequence: CDR1 SEHNR, CDR2 FQNEAQ (reference sequence). With 5 bases removed from V and 1 base from J, the gap between germline ends came to 17 bases. CDR3 coding DNA: TGTGCCAGCAGCCCAACGAACGACCGATCGAACACTGAAGCTTTCTTT. Protein: CASSPTNDRSNTEAFF.

As for this clonotype: A much larger clone lies a single base off, so this may be a read error. The chain links TRBV27 to TRBJ1-6; no clear D. CDR1 and CDR2 (germline): MNHEY, SMNVEV (reference sequence). This CDR3 region has 13 residues. Trimming cost V 5 bases and J 14 bases, with 16 bases left between them. The CDR3 loop reads CASSPSTLGALHF. The CDR3 nucleotides are TGTGCCAGCAGTCCAAGCACGCTCGGGGCCCTCCACTTT.

This clonotype appeared once. The gene calls are TRBV20-1 and TRBJ2-7, with TRBD2 as a possible D gene (5 bases). The CDR3 loop spans 13 amino acids. The V and J ends lost 3 bases and 7 bases respectively, with 16 bases between them. Germline V gene lookup returns CDR1 DFQATT and CDR2 SNEGSKA (reference sequence). This CDR3 reads CSASGELNNEQYF. In DNA form, the CDR3 reads TGCAGTGCTAGCGGGGAGTTAAACAATGAGCAGTACTTC.

This sequence joins TRBV7-9 and TRBJ1-2, with TRBD1 as a possible D gene (6 bases). The germline gives CDR1 SEHNR, CDR2 FQNEAQ (reference sequence). The length of the CDR3 is 14 residues. Trimming left V 5 bases short and J 8 bases short, with 18 bases between. As DNA, the CDR3 is TGTGCCAGCAGCCCGGGGGGGCAGGATCGGGGCTACACCTTC. Translation gives CASSPGGQDRGYTF.

This clonotype was picked up many times. The chain links TRBV25-1 to TRBJ2-7; D may be TRBD1 (6 bases). Trimming cost V 10 bases and J 4 bases, with 14 bases left between them. The germline CDR1 and CDR2 sequences are MGHDK and SYGVNS. The CDR3 length is 12 residues. CDR3 sequence reads: CATNSGTYEQYF. CDR3 sequence (DNA): TGTGCCACGAACTCCGGGACATACGAGCAGTACTTC.

This clonotype was seen once. The CDR3 end shows no conserved phenylalanine or tryptophan, and so a read error is likely. It is unclear where the CDR3 begins or ends on the DNA, so no DNA is shown, and the CDR3 is as TCRdb lists it. This chain links TRBV24-1 with TRBJ2-5; TRBD1, the table's D call, was not compared with the DNA. CDR1 is KGHDR and CDR2 is SFDVKD in the germline V gene. Including both end residues, the CDR3 is 8 amino acids long. The CDR3 sequence is CATSVQPG.

This clonotype was seen many times. CDR3 coding DNA: TGCGCCAGCAGTGTATCCGGAAACAGGTGGAAGTCCTACGAGCAGTACTTC. Translation: CASSVSGNRWKSYEQYF. The V call is TRBV10-2, the J call TRBJ2-7, with D maybe TRBD1 (5 bases). The V gene's germline CDR1 is WSHSY and CDR2 SAAADI. The CDR3 contains 17 residues. V lost 4 bases and J 1 base, leaving 20 bases between the germline ends.

This clonotype was counted between two and nine times. At one end, the junction sequence differs from germline, possibly due to a read error. V usage is TRBV9 and J usage is TRBJ1-5, with 10 positions matching TRBD1. The CDR3 runs to 15 residues. Germline assignment: CDR1 SGDLS and CDR2 YYNGEE. The CDR3 loop is CASSETGTGDQPHHF. CDR3 coding DNA: TGTGCCAGCAGCGAGACCGGGACAGGGGATCAGCCCCATCATTTT.

This clonotype was observed many times. The chain couples TRBV7-8 to TRBJ1-5; no reliable D call. The CDR3 has 16 residues. V was pared by 4 bases and J by 6 bases, with 19 bases between. Germline V gives CDR1 SGHVS, CDR2 FQNEAQ. The CDR3 nucleotides read TGTGCCAGCAGCTCTCTGGGTGTCGGGGTTACTCAGCCCCAGCATTTT. This sequence encodes CASSSLGVGVTQPQHF.

V usage is TRBV20-1 and J usage is TRBJ2-2; the D gene is possibly TRBD1 (6 bases). Trimming pared 0 bases from V and 8 bases from J, leaving 10 bases between. CDR1 and CDR2 (germline): DFQATT, SNEGSKA (reference sequence). The CDR3 runs 13 residues. CDR3 DNA: TGCAGTGCTAGAGAGTTGGGGACAGGGGAGCTGTTTTTT. Encoded protein: CSARELGTGELFF.

The chain links TRBV28 to TRBJ1-5; D ambiguous. V lost 3 bases and J lost 4, with 10 bases in between. Germline CDR1 MDHEN, CDR2 SYDVKM. This CDR3 contains 14 residues. CDR3 nucleotide sequence: TGTGCCAGCAGTTTTTGGATTACAAATCAGCCCCAGCATTTT. Amino acids: CASSFWITNQPQHF.

Turning to this clonotype: A much larger clone differs by one base, so this may be a read error. The conserved final phenylalanine or tryptophan is absent from the CDR3, which likely points to a read error. The V call is TRBV27, the J call TRBJ1-6; tentatively, D is TRBD1 (5 bases). This CDR3 region has 13 residues. The germline V gene has CDR1 MNHEY and CDR2 SMNVEV (reference sequence). Deletions cut 4 bases from V and 9 bases from J, with 10 bases between. The CDR3 region has the DNA TGTGCCAGCAGTTATGACAGAAGTTCACCCCTCCACCTT. Protein sequence: CASSYDRSSPLHL.

This clonotype was seen only a few times. Written as DNA, the CDR3 is TGTGCCATCAGTGAGCGAGGGGGACAGGTCGACACTGAAGCTTTCTTT. Translation: CAISERGGQVDTEAFF. The chain has TRBV10-3 and TRBJ1-1; the match to TRBD1 covers 8 bases. CDR1 and CDR2 (germline): ENHRY, SYGVKD. Losses at the gene ends were 2 bases for V and 3 bases for J; bases not matched to a gene: 8. The CDR3 loop spans 16 amino acids.

This clonotype showed up just once. CDR3 loop: CASSVLAFF. For the CDR3, the DNA is TGTGCCAGCAGCGTACTAGCTTTCTTT. The J gene is TRBJ1-1, the V gene TRBV9; D uncertain. Trimming removed 1 base from V and 10 bases from J, with 2 bases in between. The CDR3 is 9 amino acids. Germline values: CDR1 SGDLS, CDR2 YYNGEE.

V gene TRBV7-3 combines with J gene TRBJ1-2; no reliable D call. Deletions cut 3 bases from V and 8 bases from J, with 10 bases between. CDR1 is SGHTA and CDR2 is FQGTGA in the germline V gene. CDR3 size: 12 residues. CDR3 amino acids: CASSFPQAGYTF. The DNA for the CDR3 is TGTGCCAGCAGCTTCCCCCAGGCCGGCTACACCTTC.

This clonotype was observed a handful of times. V usage is TRBV24-1 and J usage is TRBJ2-3; maybe TRBD1 (5 bases). The germline gives CDR1 KGHDR, CDR2 SFDVKD. The CDR3 spans 15 residues. The ends were cut back, 1 base at V and 1 base at J, with 8 bases in the middle. The CDR3 DNA follows: TGTGCCACCAGTGATTTTGGCAGGGGCACAGATACGCAGTATTTT. This codes for CATSDFGRGTDTQYF.

Note on this clonotype: The junction departs from the called germline gene at one end, perhaps through a read error. The genes are TRBV7-2 and TRBJ2-7; D possibly corresponds to TRBD1 (6 bases). This CDR3 is built from 15 residues. CDR1 and CDR2 (germline): SGHTA, FQGNSA. In DNA, the CDR3 is TGCGCCAGCAGCCAAGTATCCGGGACACACAACGAGCAGTACTTC. Translated: CASSQVSGTHNEQYF.

CDR3 protein: CASSFRAGVSPLHF. Written as DNA, the CDR3 is TGTGCCAGCAGTTTCCGGGCAGGGGTATCACCCCTCCACTTT. J is TRBJ1-6 and V is TRBV7-9; perhaps TRBD1 as D (6 bases). Per the germline V gene, CDR1 is SEHNR and CDR2 is FQNEAQ (reference sequence). CDR3 size: 14 residues. Trimming shortened V by 6 bases and J by 10 bases, and 16 bases separated the two germline ends.

This sequence joins TRBV6-6 and TRBJ2-7, with TRBD1 matching 7 bases. V lost 6 bases, J lost 3 bases, and 8 bases stayed unmatched. This CDR3 has 14 amino acids. Germline loops: CDR1 MNHNY, CDR2 SVGAGI (reference sequence). The CDR3: CASSRTGDFYEQYF. In nucleotides, the CDR3 is TGTGCCAGCAGCCGTACAGGGGATTTCTACGAGCAGTACTTC.

This clonotype came up many times. V is TRBV29-1 and J is TRBJ2-5, with D unclear. The CDR3 totals 15 residues. V lost 2 bases to trimming and J lost 7 bases, with 20 bases between them. Germline assignment: CDR1 SQVTM and CDR2 ANQGSEA. The CDR3 protein is CSVEFPQQRMGTQYF. CDR3 nucleotides: TGCAGCGTTGAATTCCCCCAACAGAGGATGGGGACCCAGTACTTC.

About this clonotype itself: A single base separates this from a much larger clone, so it may be a read error. J is TRBJ2-7 and V is TRBV6-1; TRBD1 or TRBD2 may be the D gene (6 bases each). Germline CDR1 is MNHNS and CDR2 is SASEGT. CDR3 length equals 15 residues. CDR3: CASSQRRGGGYEQCF. The CDR3 bases are TGTGCCAGCAGTCAAAGGAGAGGGGGAGGCTACGAGCAGTGCTTC.

This clonotype was detected a few times. This chain connects TRBV7-9 to TRBJ1-1; 7 positions match TRBD1. The J segment lost 0 bases and the V segment lost 4 bases, leaving 8 bases of the junction unmatched. CDR1 is SEHNR and CDR2 is FQNEAQ in the germline V gene (reference sequence). The CDR3 contains 16 residues. The CDR3 DNA is TGTGCCAGCAGCTGGACCCAGACAGGGATGAACACTGAAGCTTTCTTT. Protein product: CASSWTQTGMNTEAFF.

The chain recombines TRBV9 with TRBJ2-2; TRBD2 matches at 11 bases. V shed 3 bases and J 0 bases; nucleotides not matched to a gene: 4. Germline V CDR1 and CDR2: SGDLS, YYNGEE. This CDR3 region has 17 residues. CDR3 protein: CASSDPSGGTNTGELFF. The CDR3 region has the DNA TGTGCCAGCAGCGACCCTAGCGGGGGGACGAACACCGGGGAGCTGTTTTTT.